This T cell receptor (beta chain) originates from a study of T cells in Graves' hyperthyroidism and ophthalmopathy. Overall study findings and caveats: Among thyroid clonotypes expanded above 0.001, most also appeared in blood.

This clonotype was found a few times. Its specificity is unknown. Patients aged 18 to 65 had newly diagnosed hyperthyroidism of under 2 months' duration. V lost 4 bases to trimming and J lost 6 bases; unmatched junction nucleotides: 8. The CDR3 has 15 residues. Looked up from germline, CDR1 is MNHGY and CDR2 is SVAAGI. Authors of the study amplified TCR beta CDR3 regions from RNA transcripts. First-round RT-PCR with HTBI primers amplified the TCR CDR3 region. TCRdb analysed the multiplex PCR reads with MiXCR anew, one entry per CDR3 protein. The sample gives fewer than 550,000 distinct CDR3 sequences, about 15% of which show up once; 7.5% to 9% is in the top ten.

The source is a woman aged 18-35 years with Graves' hyperthyroidism. Sequencing used blood. The chain employs TRBV6-9 and TRBJ2-7; TRBD1 matches at 11 bases. CDR3 sequence reads: CASSSRTGGKSEQYF. As DNA, the CDR3 is TGTGCCAGCAGTTCCAGGACAGGGGGCAAGAGCGAGCAGTACTTC.